This T cell receptor (beta chain) was retrieved from a study of early T cells in non-severe SARS-CoV-2 infection (dated by TCRdb to the early 2020s). With respect to the entire study: Bulk RNA from unsorted whole blood was used for TCR sequencing, so alpha and beta chains could not be paired.

Libraries were prepared through 5' RACE. This sample was sequenced with a NextSeq 500. Unique molecular identifiers were attached to individual cDNA molecules in the TCR library protocol so that sequencing error and PCR bias could be corrected. Sequencing covered both TCR alpha and beta chains, and within each sample the abundances of alpha and beta sequences were tightly co-correlated. As for the original processing: Decombinator V4 was used to annotate the V gene, J gene and CDR3 of the TCR sequences. TCRs were defined as expanded if a significant change between any two time points was detected under a Poisson model with p below 0.0001. Abundances of TCRs were expressed as counts per million after normalisation to the total number of TCRs sequenced in each sample. TRAV1-2 paired with TRAJ12, TRAJ20 or TRAJ33 defined MAIT TCRs, while TRAV10 paired with TRAJ18 defined iNKT TCRs. VDJdb, accessed 1 November 2021, was searched for CMV, EBV and SARS-CoV-2 annotated TCRs, excluding TCRs annotated for multiple antigens. The public reads were run again by TCRdb, first through fastp at Q25 and then through MiXCR, and only productive beta chains were kept. Every distinct CDR3 protein forms one entry, paired with its most common genes and DNA. TCRdb's processing, not the study's, gives the V and J calls here. This sample is represented by 70,000 to 85,000 distinct CDR3 sequences; over 9% of them were singletons. The ten largest clonotypes hold about 3.9% of the sample.

Findings and caveats that apply to the study as a whole: Matching against VDJdb was skewed toward anti-spike CD8 responses, likely underestimated virus-specific expansions, and missed private and CD4 specificities.

The table lists this clonotype with a few counts. The antigen this receptor binds is unknown. No much larger clone exists at a distance of one base, and base qualities are not known. The germline V and J ends show losses of 8 bases and 6 bases respectively, and no gene match explains 13 bases of the junction. Taken from cysteine to phenylalanine, the CDR3 has 15 residues. Only the CDR3 DNA stays, 45 bases, in frame from base 1. CDR1 SNHLY and CDR2 FYNNEI were looked up in the germline V gene. Set within a cohort of healthcare workers in London, UK, this nested case-control study involved weekly PCR testing of nasopharyngeal swabs along with blood sampling. Between 23 and 31 March 2020, the week of the UK lockdown, healthcare workers were enrolled and then followed up weekly for as long as 16 weeks.

The sequenced material came from whole blood. The rearrangement combines TRBV2 with TRBJ2-3; 8 nucleotides in the junction match TRBD2. This clonotype was obtained from an adult who was a healthcare worker with PCR-confirmed SARS-CoV-2 infection or an uninfected control (not recorded which). The CDR3 protein sequence reads: CASALQTSVGDTQYF. The DNA sequence follows: TGTGCCAGCGCCCTCCAGACTAGCGTGGGGGATACGCAGTATTTT.